The rows below give T cell receptor beta chains drawn from one sample of a study of Ad26.COV2.S vaccination and SARS-CoV-2 variants. The table came from immunoSEQ multiplex PCR; TCRdb's copy has only in-frame clones and leaves some out. The repertoire has 500,000 or so clones, roughly 87% of them found once; the top ten carry roughly 13%. Source: peripheral blood, taken in a trial of Ad26.COV2.S vaccine versus placebo. These receptors were taken from a person between 18 and 59 years old who received the Ad26.COV2.S COVID-19 vaccine or a placebo. Each CDR3 is given with its conserved first and last residue. Each record gives: clone size, V gene, D gene, J gene, CDR3 DNA, CDR3 protein. A D gene is named only where the DNA matches it firmly. Expanded clones are given a class, and other clones once, few, many or no size at all.

clone_size: few
v_call: TRBV10-3
d_call: NA
j_call: TRBJ1-1
cdr3_nt: TGTGCCATCAGTTCCGGGAACACTGAAGCTTTCTTT
cdr3_aa: CAISSGNTEAFF

clone_size: few
v_call: TRBV5-1
d_call: NA
j_call: TRBJ1-4
cdr3_nt: TGCGCCAGCAGACAGTCAGGGATAGGAGAAAAACTGTTTTTT
cdr3_aa: CASRQSGIGEKLFF

clone_size: few
v_call: TRBV9
d_call: TRBD1
j_call: TRBJ1-3
cdr3_nt: TGTGCCAGCAGCGTAGGACAGGGGGCGAACACCATATATTTT
cdr3_aa: CASSVGQGANTIYF

clone_size: NA
v_call: TRBV11-3
d_call: NA
j_call: TRBJ2-1
cdr3_nt: TGTGCCAGCAGCTCAACCACATACTCGACTTATGAGCAGTTCTTC
cdr3_aa: CASSSTTYSTYEQFF

clone_size: NA
v_call: TRBV12-3/TRBV12-4
d_call: NA
j_call: TRBJ1-6
cdr3_nt: TGTGCCAGCAGTTTACAGGGGTACTCACCCCTCCACTTT
cdr3_aa: CASSLQGYSPLHF

clone_size: few
v_call: TRBV6-5
d_call: TRBD1
j_call: TRBJ1-6
cdr3_nt: TGTGCCAGCGAACCGGGACAGGGTAATTCACCCCTCCACTTT
cdr3_aa: CASEPGQGNSPLHF

clone_size: many
v_call: TRBV5-6
d_call: NA
j_call: TRBJ1-5
cdr3_nt: TGTGCCAGCAGCCCGGGCATGAATCAGCCCCAGCATTTT
cdr3_aa: CASSPGMNQPQHF

clone_size: NA
v_call: TRBV19
d_call: NA
j_call: TRBJ1-2
cdr3_nt: TGTGCCAGTAGTACAGTACAGGGAGGAGGCTACACCTTC
cdr3_aa: CASSTVQGGGYTF

clone_size: NA
v_call: TRBV7-8
d_call: TRBD2
j_call: TRBJ2-2
cdr3_nt: TGTGCCAGCAGCCCGGGACTAGCGGGAATGAACACCGGGGAGCTGTTTTTT
cdr3_aa: CASSPGLAGMNTGELFF

clone_size: NA
v_call: TRBV6-5
d_call: TRBD2
j_call: TRBJ2-5
cdr3_nt: TGTGCCAGCAGTTACAGCCTAGCGGGAGTAGGGGAGACCCAGTACTTC
cdr3_aa: CASSYSLAGVGETQYF

clone_size: NA
v_call: TRBV2
d_call: TRBD1
j_call: TRBJ1-5
cdr3_nt: TGTGCCACCAAGGCGGGACAGGGGAAAGGTCAGCCCCAGCATTTT
cdr3_aa: CATKAGQGKGQPQHF

clone_size: NA
v_call: TRBV7-3
d_call: TRBD2
j_call: TRBJ2-1
cdr3_nt: TGTGCCAGCAGCCCTGAACCGGGACTAGCGGGAGCGCGTGAGCAGTTCTTC
cdr3_aa: CASSPEPGLAGAREQFF

clone_size: NA
v_call: TRBV27
d_call: TRBD2
j_call: TRBJ2-1
cdr3_nt: TGTGCCAGCAGTACCTCCCTAGCGGAAAAAACTAATGAGCAGTTCTTC
cdr3_aa: CASSTSLAEKTNEQFF

clone_size: NA
v_call: TRBV2
d_call: NA
j_call: TRBJ1-5
cdr3_nt: TGTGCCAGCAGCGCCGGACTGTGGCAGCCCCAGCATTTT
cdr3_aa: CASSAGLWQPQHF

clone_size: NA
v_call: TRBV28
d_call: NA
j_call: TRBJ1-5
cdr3_nt: TGTGCCAGCATCTCGCTGGGGCAGCCCCAGCATTTT
cdr3_aa: CASISLGQPQHF

clone_size: NA
v_call: TRBV28
d_call: NA
j_call: TRBJ1-5
cdr3_nt: TGTGCCAGCAGTTTAGCAGGGAACGAATATCAGCCCCAGCATTTT
cdr3_aa: CASSLAGNEYQPQHF

clone_size: NA
v_call: TRBV28
d_call: TRBD2
j_call: TRBJ2-5
cdr3_nt: TGTGCCAGCAGTCCCCCGACTAGCGAGATGTACTTC
cdr3_aa: CASSPPTSEMYF

clone_size: NA
v_call: TRBV28
d_call: NA
j_call: TRBJ2-7
cdr3_nt: TGTGCCAGCAGCCAATCAAGGCCTACCTACGAGCAGTACTTC
cdr3_aa: CASSQSRPTYEQYF

clone_size: NA
v_call: TRBV19
d_call: NA
j_call: TRBJ2-2
cdr3_nt: TGTGCCAGTAGTATTCAAGCGTTGATGAACACCGGGGAGCTGTTTTTT
cdr3_aa: CASSIQALMNTGELFF

clone_size: NA
v_call: TRBV7-2
d_call: NA
j_call: TRBJ2-7
cdr3_nt: TGTGCCAGCAGCTCCCCGAAGCTCTCCTACGAGCAGTACTTC
cdr3_aa: CASSSPKLSYEQYF

clone_size: NA
v_call: TRBV28
d_call: NA
j_call: TRBJ1-2
cdr3_nt: TGTGCCAGCAGTTTGGAAGGGAGGGGCCACTATGGCTACACCTTC
cdr3_aa: CASSLEGRGHYGYTF

clone_size: NA
v_call: TRBV28
d_call: NA
j_call: TRBJ2-7
cdr3_nt: TGTGCCAGCAGTATTTCCCTTGGGGAGCAGTACTTC
cdr3_aa: CASSISLGEQYF

clone_size: NA
v_call: TRBV11-2
d_call: TRBD2
j_call: TRBJ2-1
cdr3_nt: TGTGCCAGCAGCTTAGCGGCCTGGCGGGAGTGGAACAATGAGCAGTTCTTC
cdr3_aa: CASSLAAWREWNNEQFF

clone_size: NA
v_call: TRBV6-2/TRBV6-3
d_call: NA
j_call: TRBJ2-7
cdr3_nt: TGTGCCAGCAGTCGGTACGAGCAGTACTTC
cdr3_aa: CASSRYEQYF

clone_size: few
v_call: TRBV25-1
d_call: NA
j_call: TRBJ2-1
cdr3_nt: TGTGCCAGCAGGCTAGAATACAATGAGCAGTTCTTC
cdr3_aa: CASRLEYNEQFF

clone_size: NA
v_call: TRBV29-1
d_call: NA
j_call: TRBJ2-1
cdr3_nt: TGCAGCGTTGAATGGTCACCATCCGTCGATGAGCAGTTCTTC
cdr3_aa: CSVEWSPSVDEQFF

clone_size: NA
v_call: TRBV2
d_call: TRBD1
j_call: TRBJ1-1
cdr3_nt: TGTGCCAGCACCCCAGGGGGGCCCGGGAGAGATGAAGCTTTCTTT
cdr3_aa: CASTPGGPGRDEAFF

clone_size: NA
v_call: TRBV7-9
d_call: TRBD2
j_call: TRBJ2-1
cdr3_nt: TGTGCCAGCAGCTTGAGGCTAGCGGGATTAAGCTCCTACAATGAGCAGTTCTTC
cdr3_aa: CASSLRLAGLSSYNEQFF

clone_size: NA
v_call: TRBV5-4
d_call: NA
j_call: TRBJ2-3
cdr3_nt: TGTGCCAGCAGCTTGGACGGAGCTGGCACAGATACGCAGTATTTT
cdr3_aa: CASSLDGAGTDTQYF

clone_size: NA
v_call: TRBV30
d_call: TRBD1
j_call: TRBJ1-1
cdr3_nt: TGTGCCTGGAGTTTACAGGGGCGGCTTGAAGCTTTCTTT
cdr3_aa: CAWSLQGRLEAFF

clone_size: few
v_call: TRBV19
d_call: TRBD1
j_call: TRBJ1-5
cdr3_nt: TGTGCCAGTAGTAAGGGGACAGGGGGGAGCAATCAGCCCCAGCATTTT
cdr3_aa: CASSKGTGGSNQPQHF

clone_size: NA
v_call: TRBV24-1
d_call: NA
j_call: TRBJ2-3
cdr3_nt: TGTGCCACCAGTGAGCAACACTATACGCAGTATTTT
cdr3_aa: CATSEQHYTQYF

clone_size: NA
v_call: TRBV6-5
d_call: TRBD2
j_call: TRBJ2-7
cdr3_nt: TGTGCCAGCACACGGTCTAGCGGGACCTACGAGCAGTACTTC
cdr3_aa: CASTRSSGTYEQYF

clone_size: NA
v_call: TRBV28
d_call: TRBD1
j_call: TRBJ1-5
cdr3_nt: TGTGCCAGCAGTGCGGACAGGGCGGATCAGCCCCAGCATTTT
cdr3_aa: CASSADRADQPQHF

clone_size: once
v_call: TRBV29-1
d_call: TRBD1
j_call: TRBJ1-3
cdr3_nt: TGCAGCGTTGGAGCCGGGACAGGGGGAAACACCATATATTTT
cdr3_aa: CSVGAGTGGNTIYF

clone_size: once
v_call: TRBV11-2
d_call: TRBD2
j_call: TRBJ2-2
cdr3_nt: TGTGCCAGCAGCGACGGGACTATTCACACCGGGGAGCTGTTTTTT
cdr3_aa: CASSDGTIHTGELFF

clone_size: NA
v_call: TRBV19
d_call: NA
j_call: TRBJ1-2
cdr3_nt: TGTGCCAGTAGTATCCCCCTTGCAAACTATGGCTACACCTTC
cdr3_aa: CASSIPLANYGYTF

clone_size: NA
v_call: TRBV5-1
d_call: NA
j_call: TRBJ2-1
cdr3_nt: TGCGCCAGCAGCTTGGTAGTAATTGCAGGTGAGAGCAATGAGCAGTTCTTC
cdr3_aa: CASSLVVIAGESNEQFF

clone_size: NA
v_call: TRBV6-1
d_call: NA
j_call: TRBJ2-7
cdr3_nt: TGTGCCAGCAGTGAAAACGAACAGGGTGGAAGATACTTC
cdr3_aa: CASSENEQGGRYF

clone_size: NA
v_call: TRBV19
d_call: NA
j_call: TRBJ1-4
cdr3_nt: TGTGCCAGTAGTCCCTCTCGAGCTCGTGAAAAACTGTTTTTT
cdr3_aa: CASSPSRAREKLFF

clone_size: NA
v_call: TRBV3-1/TRBV3-2
d_call: NA
j_call: TRBJ2-2
cdr3_nt: TGTGCCAGCAGCCAAGACGGGGTCGGGCTTCCTCAAACCGGGGAGCTGTTTTTT
cdr3_aa: CASSQDGVGLPQTGELFF

clone_size: NA
v_call: TRBV9
d_call: TRBD2
j_call: TRBJ2-1
cdr3_nt: TGTGCCAGCAGCGCATTAGCGGGAGTGGGGAGGAATGAGCAGTTCTTC
cdr3_aa: CASSALAGVGRNEQFF

clone_size: few
v_call: TRBV28
d_call: NA
j_call: TRBJ2-4
cdr3_nt: TGTGCCAGCCTCGGAGGGTCCGGGTACATTCAGTACTTC
cdr3_aa: CASLGGSGYIQYF

clone_size: NA
v_call: TRBV9
d_call: NA
j_call: TRBJ1-3
cdr3_nt: TGTGCCAGCAGCGTAGACAGCCAATCTGGAAACACCATATATTTT
cdr3_aa: CASSVDSQSGNTIYF

clone_size: NA
v_call: TRBV7-3
d_call: NA
j_call: TRBJ2-3
cdr3_nt: TGTGCCAGCAGCTTAACAGGCACAGATACGCAGTATTTT
cdr3_aa: CASSLTGTDTQYF

clone_size: NA
v_call: TRBV15
d_call: NA
j_call: TRBJ2-5
cdr3_nt: TGTGCCACCGGGGCGGGACTCCAAGAGACCCAGTACTTC
cdr3_aa: CATGAGLQETQYF

clone_size: NA
v_call: TRBV7-9
d_call: NA
j_call: TRBJ2-1
cdr3_nt: TGTGCCAGCAGCCCCGAGGGACTTCGAAGCTCCTACAATGAGCAGTTCTTC
cdr3_aa: CASSPEGLRSSYNEQFF

clone_size: NA
v_call: TRBV5-1
d_call: TRBD1
j_call: TRBJ1-1
cdr3_nt: TGCGCCAGCAAGACAGGGGGCACCCCAATGACTGAAGCTTTCTTT
cdr3_aa: CASKTGGTPMTEAFF

clone_size: few
v_call: TRBV5-1
d_call: NA
j_call: TRBJ1-1
cdr3_nt: TGCGCCAGCAGCTTGGCGGTTTCGGCTGAAGCTTTCTTT
cdr3_aa: CASSLAVSAEAFF

clone_size: NA
v_call: TRBV30
d_call: NA
j_call: TRBJ1-1
cdr3_nt: TGTGCCTGGAGTGGCAGGGGAGACACTGAAGCTTTCTTT
cdr3_aa: CAWSGRGDTEAFF

clone_size: NA
v_call: TRBV5-8
d_call: NA
j_call: TRBJ1-6
cdr3_nt: TGTGCCAGCAGCCAAGGACAGCCTGGGGCACCCCTCCACTTT
cdr3_aa: CASSQGQPGAPLHF

clone_size: NA
v_call: TRBV6-5
d_call: TRBD2
j_call: TRBJ2-7
cdr3_nt: TGTGCCAGCAGCCCCACTAGCGGGAGAAGCGAGCAGTACTTC
cdr3_aa: CASSPTSGRSEQYF

clone_size: once
v_call: TRBV28
d_call: TRBD1
j_call: TRBJ1-4
cdr3_nt: TGTGCCAGCAGCTCACAGGGGTTCCGGGGCGAAAAACTGTTTTTT
cdr3_aa: CASSSQGFRGEKLFF

clone_size: NA
v_call: TRBV28
d_call: TRBD2
j_call: TRBJ2-3
cdr3_nt: TGTGCCAGCAGCATGGCGGGGAGCGGGAGGGCAGATACGCAGTATTTT
cdr3_aa: CASSMAGSGRADTQYF

clone_size: NA
v_call: TRBV19
d_call: NA
j_call: TRBJ2-3
cdr3_nt: TGTGCCAGTAGTATAGATACGGACAGCTCCGGGGCGCAGTATTTT
cdr3_aa: CASSIDTDSSGAQYF